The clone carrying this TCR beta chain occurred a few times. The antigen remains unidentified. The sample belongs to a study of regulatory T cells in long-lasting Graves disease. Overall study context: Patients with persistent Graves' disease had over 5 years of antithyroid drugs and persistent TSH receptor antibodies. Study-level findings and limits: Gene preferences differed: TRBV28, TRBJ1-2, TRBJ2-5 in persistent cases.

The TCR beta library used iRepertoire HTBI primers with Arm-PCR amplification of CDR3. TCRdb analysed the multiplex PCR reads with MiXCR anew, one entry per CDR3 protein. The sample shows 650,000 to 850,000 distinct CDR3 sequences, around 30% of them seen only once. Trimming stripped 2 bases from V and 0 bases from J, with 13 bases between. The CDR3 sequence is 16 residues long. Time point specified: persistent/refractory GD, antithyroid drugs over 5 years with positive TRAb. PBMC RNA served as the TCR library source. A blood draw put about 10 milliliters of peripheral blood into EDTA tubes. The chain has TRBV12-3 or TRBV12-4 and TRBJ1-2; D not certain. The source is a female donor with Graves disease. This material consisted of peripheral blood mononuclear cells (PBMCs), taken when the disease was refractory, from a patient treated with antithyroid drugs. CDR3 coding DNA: TGTGCCAGCAGTTTAAGGCCCCACGCAGCTAACTATGGCTACACCTTC. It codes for CASSLRPHAANYGYTF.